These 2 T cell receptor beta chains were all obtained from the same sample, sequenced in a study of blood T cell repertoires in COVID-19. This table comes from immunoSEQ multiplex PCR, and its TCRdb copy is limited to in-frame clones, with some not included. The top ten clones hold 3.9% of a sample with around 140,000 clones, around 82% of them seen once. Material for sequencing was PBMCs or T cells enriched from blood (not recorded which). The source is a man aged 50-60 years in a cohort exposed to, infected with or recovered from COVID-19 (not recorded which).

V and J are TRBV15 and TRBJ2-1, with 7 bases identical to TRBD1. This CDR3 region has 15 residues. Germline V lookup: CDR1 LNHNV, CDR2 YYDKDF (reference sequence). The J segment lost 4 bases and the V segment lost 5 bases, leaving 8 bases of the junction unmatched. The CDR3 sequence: CATSGRQGVYNEQFF. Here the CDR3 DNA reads TGTGCCACCAGCGGCCGGCAGGGGGTATACAATGAGCAGTTCTTC.

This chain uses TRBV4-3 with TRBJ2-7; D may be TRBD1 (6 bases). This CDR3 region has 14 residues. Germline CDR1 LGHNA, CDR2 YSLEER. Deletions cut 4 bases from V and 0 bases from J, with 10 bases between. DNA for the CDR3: TGCGCCAGCAGCCCTGACAGGAGCTCCTACGAGCAGTACTTC. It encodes CASSPDRSSYEQYF.